This T cell receptor (beta chain) comes out of a study of control samples from healthy donors and cancer patients (dated by TCRdb to the early 2020s). Spanning cysteine to phenylalanine, the CDR3 consists of 14 amino acids. Kept here is only the CDR3 DNA, which spans 42 bases and is read in frame from base 1. CDR1 and CDR2 were assigned from the germline V gene (reference sequence) as WNHNN and SYGVQD. A distance of 11 bases separates the germline ends of V and J, which lose 3 bases and 4 bases respectively. Library method: the immunoSEQ multiplex PCR assay. Not all clones reach the TCRdb copy of this immuneACCESS table, which keeps in-frame sequences only. Checked studies attribute under half of the gap to unresolved V genes and leave the rest unexplained. The table for this sample lists 120,000 or so clones; about 83% of them were counted only once. 9.5% to 13% of the sample belongs to the ten largest clones.

Concerning this clone itself: No cognate antigen has been identified for it. No base quality values were provided; no much bigger clone lies one nucleotide off.

The receptor was isolated from a man aged 30-40 years in good health. Sample: blood. The sequence is built from TRBV10-1 and TRBJ2-3; tentative D gene TRBD2, with 7 bases matching. The CDR3 region: CASSDTGRADTQYF. The nucleotide sequence reads TGCGCCAGCAGTGACACAGGGAGGGCAGATACGCAGTATTTT.